This T cell receptor (beta chain) appears in the sequencing data of a study of CXCR3-negative and CXCR3-positive naive CD8 T cells. Study background: Each library held about 1.5 +/- 0.3 million TRB reads, around 150 million in total. Study observations and caveats: Naive cells used TRBV-TRBJ genes in much the same way whether CXCR3-negative or CXCR3-positive; memory cells did not. Naive subsets did not differ in surface CD5, and the authors estimated TCR strength using properties of the TRB CDR3. Relative to memory CD8+ cells, whose diversity was much lower, both naive subsets had comparably high diversity.

About this clonotype: Its antigen remains unidentified.

Libraries of TRB cDNA were made by 5' RACE and carried UMIs. Reanalyzing the 5' RACE reads, TCRdb keeps one entry per CDR3 protein, without DNA. The table lists about 40,000 distinct CDR3 sequences. Germline lookup yields CDR1 MGHDK and CDR2 SYGVNS. The CDR3 has 14 amino acids. The sequence came from a human donor in good health. Some clones in this sample may be carry-over from other donors' samples. The genes are TRBV25-1 and TRBJ1-1. The sample comprised memory CD8+ T cells from blood. CDR3 amino acids: CASSDIDALREAFF.